One TCR beta chain is described in this entry. The target antigen is unknown. Every donor provided one heparinised blood draw, which averaged about 110 mL. Trimming removed 2 bases at V and 3 bases at J, with 2 bases between. CDR3 size: 11 residues. From germline, CDR1 is SGHRS and CDR2 YFSETQ. The data derive from a study of beta chain features in type 1 diabetes. Whole-study results and caveats: Here, the possible influence of HLA type (on TCRB rearrangement) remained unresolved.

Every bit of the isolated RNA underwent reverse transcription, so sequencing read expressed TCRB transcripts. The repertoire was sequenced with immunoSEQ multiplex PCR; TCRdb's copy has only in-frame clones and lacks some. The sample lists some 45,000 clones; around 52% were seen once. V usage is TRBV5-1 and J usage is TRBJ2-5; no reliable D call. This TCR came from a young woman in good health. The material sequenced was Tregs from blood. The CDR3 DNA follows: TGCGCCAGCAGCTTCAAAGAGACCCAGTACTTC. This translates into CASSFKETQYF. Based on the CDR3 plus reference TRBV5-1 and TRBJ2-5, the full variable domain is KAGVTQTPRYLIKTRGQQVTLSCSPISGHRSVSWYQQTPGQGLQFLFEYFSETQRNKGNFPGRFSGRQFSNSRSEMNVSTLELGDSALYLCASSFKETQYFGPGTRLLVL.